Listed here are 22 T cell receptor beta chains from one sample, sequenced in a study of blood T cell repertoires in COVID-19. Profiled with immunoSEQ multiplex PCR; TCRdb holds only in-frame clones, not every one. The table has about 300,000 clones, more than 75% seen once. The sequencing sample was made of PBMCs or T cells enriched from blood (not recorded which). The origin of the receptors is a woman in her late teens or twenties who had recovered from COVID-19.

This chain uses TRBV10-3 with TRBJ2-5; 8 nucleotides align to TRBD2. CDR3 length equals 17 residues. J was trimmed by 1 base and V by 3 bases; bases with no gene match: 10. Germline V lookup: CDR1 ENHRY, CDR2 SYGVKD. CDR3 in amino acids: CAISEKWSREAQETQYF. CDR3 bases: TGTGCCATCAGTGAAAAATGGTCGCGGGAGGCCCAAGAGACCCAGTACTTC.

V is TRBV6-5 and J is TRBJ1-1; unclear D gene. The CDR3 length is 15 residues. Per the germline V gene, CDR1 is MNHEY and CDR2 is SVGAGI. The V end was cut by 4 bases, the J end by 0 bases, with 12 bases between. The CDR3 region is CASSSIRSMNTEAFF. DNA of the CDR3: TGTGCCAGCAGTTCAATCCGTAGCATGAACACTGAAGCTTTCTTT.

The chain carries TRBV5-6 and TRBJ2-7; D gene ambiguous. CDR3 length: 12 amino acids. V lost 2 bases and J lost 4, with 7 bases in between. CDR1 is SGHDT, CDR2 YYEEEE, per germline. The CDR3 loop is CASSFIAYEQYF. The CDR3 coding sequence is TGTGCCAGCAGCTTTATAGCTTACGAGCAGTACTTC. Using reference TRBV5-6 and TRBJ2-7 for the parts outside the CDR3, the full variable domain is DAGVTQSPTHLIKTRGQQVTLRCSPKSGHDTVSWYQQALGQGPQFIFQYYEEEERQRGNFPDRFSGHQFPNYSSELNVNALLLGDSALYLCASSFIAYEQYFGPGTRLTVT.

This clone has only a few counts. The J gene is TRBJ2-7, the V gene TRBV9; D may be TRBD1 (6 bases). CDR1 is SGDLS and CDR2 is YYNGEE in the germline V gene. V dropped 0 bases and J dropped 0 bases, with 13 bases sitting between them. The CDR3 sequence is 16 residues long. CDR3 bases: TGTGCCAGCAGCGTAGCTACAGGGAGTCCCTCCTACGAGCAGTACTTC. Residues: CASSVATGSPSYEQYF.

In this sample, this clone turned up once. The chain combines TRBV6-5 with TRBJ2-1, with TRBD2 identical over 7 bases. The J segment lost 5 bases and the V segment lost 2 bases, leaving 3 bases of the junction unmatched. The length of the CDR3 is 14 residues. Germline V lookup: CDR1 MNHEY, CDR2 SVGAGI. The CDR3 region is CASSYRGENNEQFF. The CDR3 DNA reads TGTGCCAGCAGTTACCGGGGGGAGAACAATGAGCAGTTCTTC.

The CDR3 DNA sequence: TGTGCCAGCAGCTTACTAGCGGCATACAATGAGCAGTTCTTC. Residues: CASSLLAAYNEQFF. This rearrangement joins TRBV7-3 to TRBJ2-1, with 7 bases identical to TRBD2. CDR1 is SGHTA and CDR2 is FQGTGA in the germline V gene. The trim removed 2 bases at V and 4 bases at J, leaving 2 bases unmatched. CDR3 length: 14 residues.

The V and J genes are TRBV5-6 and TRBJ1-1; D perhaps matches TRBD1 (5 bases). This CDR3 contains 12 residues. Germline CDR1 reads SGHDT; CDR2 reads YYEEEE. With 1 base removed from V and 6 bases from J, the gap between germline ends came to 7 bases. CDR3 DNA: TGTGCCAGCAGCTTGTCAGGGCCTGAAGCTTTCTTT. Protein sequence: CASSLSGPEAFF.

Turning to this clone: Other DNA variants within this sample encode the same CDR3. The chain links TRBV3-1 (or the pseudogene TRBV3-2) to TRBJ1-1, with D unresolved. V was pared by 3 bases and J by 3 bases, with 11 bases between. CDR3 size: 14 residues. CDR1 is LGHDT and CDR2 is YNNKEL in the germline V gene (reference sequence). The CDR3 DNA follows: TGTGCCAGCAGCCAGCCGGGGTGGGACACTGAAGCTTTCTTT. Its translation is CASSQPGWDTEAFF.

The sample holds a few counts of this clone. V gene TRBV27 combines with J gene TRBJ1-1; possibly TRBD1 for D (6 bases). Trimming removed 6 bases at V and 7 bases at J, with 18 bases between. Germline CDR1 MNHEY, CDR2 SMNVEV (reference sequence). CDR3 length: 14 residues. The CDR3 loop reads CASSPYGTLIEAFF. The CDR3, as DNA: TGTGCCAGCAGCCCCTACGGGACATTAATTGAAGCTTTCTTT.

The genes are TRBV5-5 and TRBJ1-3; the D is unclear. Trimming removed 0 bases from V and 0 bases from J, with 10 bases in between. The CDR3 length is 16 residues. From germline, CDR1 is SGHKS and CDR2 YYEKEE (reference sequence). CDR3 nucleotide sequence: TGTGCCAGCAGCTTGGCCGAGATCGGCTCTGGAAACACCATATATTTT. Its translation: CASSLAEIGSGNTIYF.

Only one count was recorded for this clone. A junction end diverges from the germline sequence, so it may reflect a read error. The chain employs TRBV7-9 and TRBJ1-1; 7 nucleotides match TRBD1. The CDR3 has 14 residues. The germline V gene encodes CDR1 SEHNR and CDR2 FQNEAQ (reference sequence). CDR3 nucleotide sequence: TGTGCCAGCAGCCCCGAGGGGGGTGACAGGGTCCCACTCTTT. As protein: CASSPEGGDRVPLF.

The chain carries TRBV24-1 and TRBJ2-6; 7 bases agree with TRBD2. CDR1 and CDR2 from the germline V gene are KGHDR and SFDVKD. V was clipped by 5 bases and J by 0 bases; unmatched bases: 3. The CDR3 sequence is 16 residues long. CDR3 in DNA: TGTGCCACCAGTGGGGAGGGGTCCTCTGGGGCCAACGTCCTGACTTTC. Translation gives CATSGEGSSGANVLTF.

V and J are TRBV5-5 and TRBJ2-2; a weak D match, TRBD1 (5 bases). Germline V gives CDR1 SGHKS, CDR2 YYEKEE (reference sequence). This CDR3 region has 17 residues. V lost 2 bases to trimming and J lost 6 bases, with 20 bases between them. The CDR3 here is CASSFDPAQGVAGELFF. Written as DNA, the CDR3 is TGTGCCAGCAGCTTCGATCCGGCCCAGGGTGTGGCCGGGGAGCTGTTTTTT. Variable domain in full (rest from reference TRBV5-5 and TRBJ2-2): DAGVTQSPTHLIKTRGQQVTLRCSPISGHKSVSWYQQVLGQGPQFIFQYYEKEERGRGNFPDRFSARQFPNYSSELNVNALLLGDSALYLCASSFDPAQGVAGELFFGEGSRLTVL.

The V gene is TRBV25-1, the J gene TRBJ1-1, with 10 nucleotides matching TRBD1. V gave up 4 bases and J gave up 1 base; unmatched junction bases: 12. This CDR3 has 18 amino acids. Germline values: CDR1 MGHDK, CDR2 SYGVNS. In DNA, the CDR3 is TGTGCCAGCAGTGGTATGGGACAGGGGAGGGCCCCGAACACTGAAGCTTTCTTT. Protein product: CASSGMGQGRAPNTEAFF.

The J gene is TRBJ2-5, the V gene TRBV6-5; 7 bases map to TRBD1. The ends lost 2 bases at V and 9 bases at J; junction bases unmatched: 12. This CDR3 comprises 15 residues. Germline values: CDR1 MNHEY, CDR2 SVGAGI. This CDR3 is CASSYTRQGGMAQYF. The CDR3 DNA is TGTGCCAGCAGTTACACGAGACAGGGTGGGATGGCCCAGTACTTC.

The J gene is TRBJ1-5, the V gene TRBV4-1; 7 bases agree with TRBD1. The germline gives CDR1 MGHRA, CDR2 YSYEKL. The CDR3 extends over 14 amino acids. With 6 bases clipped from V and 6 bases from J, the junction kept 8 bases outside the gene matches. This chain's CDR3 is CASSQQGFGQPQHF. The DNA of the CDR3 is TGCGCCAGCAGTCAACAGGGGTTCGGTCAGCCCCAGCATTTT.

V is TRBV4-1 and J is TRBJ2-1; 7 nucleotides align to TRBD2. The CDR3 contains 16 residues. V lost 0 bases, J lost 2 bases, and 4 bases stayed unmatched. CDR1 is MGHRA and CDR2 is YSYEKL in the germline V gene. CDR3 coding DNA: TGCGCCAGCAGCCAAGAACAAGCGGGGCCCTACAATGAGCAGTTCTTC. It yields the protein CASSQEQAGPYNEQFF.

The CDR3 DNA is TGTGCCAGCAGTTACGACAGGGAAGACTACGAGCAGTACTTC. This translates into CASSYDREDYEQYF. This chain connects TRBV6-5 to TRBJ2-7, with 7 bases that match TRBD1. V lost 2 bases, J lost 3 bases, and 4 bases stayed unmatched. The CDR3 totals 14 residues. Germline CDR1 reads MNHEY; CDR2 reads SVGAGI.

This chain uses TRBV13 with TRBJ2-7; 10 bases match TRBD2. The germline CDR1 and CDR2 sequences are PRHDT and FYEKMQ (reference sequence). The length of the CDR3 is 15 residues. Trimming took 6 bases from V and 1 from J; bases not matched to a gene: 6. This CDR3 is CASRRGTSVSYEQYF. The CDR3 nucleotides are TGTGCCAGCAGGCGCGGGACTAGCGTGTCCTACGAGCAGTACTTC.

The chain carries TRBV7-9 and TRBJ1-4, with D tentatively TRBD1 (6 bases). The CDR3 covers 15 residues. Trimming shortened V by 1 base and J by 8 bases, and 14 bases separated the two germline ends. Germline V CDR1 and CDR2: SEHNR, FQNEAQ (reference sequence). CDR3 DNA: TGTGCCAGCAGCTTAGTGGACAGTGGTCGCGAAAAACTGTTTTTT. The encoded protein is CASSLVDSGREKLFF.

V is TRBV5-1 and J is TRBJ1-5, with unresolved D. With 0 bases removed from V and 3 bases from J, the gap between germline ends came to 7 bases. The CDR3 is 14 amino acids. Germline V gives CDR1 SGHRS, CDR2 YFSETQ. The CDR3 loop reads CASSLGQNNQPQHF. In DNA form, the CDR3 reads TGCGCCAGCAGCTTGGGTCAGAACAATCAGCCCCAGCATTTT.

This chain connects TRBV19 to TRBJ2-7; 8 nucleotides match TRBD1. CDR3 size: 13 residues. Germline CDR1 and CDR2: LNHDA and SQIVND (reference sequence). The trim removed 5 bases at V and 1 base at J, leaving 1 base unmatched. The CDR3 region is CASSGDRSYEQYF. The DNA for the CDR3 is TGTGCCAGTAGTGGGGACAGGTCCTACGAGCAGTACTTC.